This entry concerns a single T cell receptor beta chain. The antigen remains undetermined. Using immunoSEQ multiplex PCR, the repertoire was profiled, and TCRdb retains in-frame clones only, with some absent. The sample lists about 100,000 clones; over 90% were seen once. This CDR3 spans 13 amino acids. V gave up 0 bases and J gave up 9 bases, with 10 bases separating them. Germline values: CDR1 SGHRS, CDR2 YFSETQ. The data are from a study of T cell responses to AZD1222 COVID-19 vaccine. Study at large: Second-dose recipients at about 4 or about 12 weeks were treated as one pooled group.

General study findings and limits: Two doses of AZD1222 preceded a rise in Spike-specific TCR breadth and depth.

This clonotype was sampled from an adult in good health. This material consisted of peripheral blood, taken on day 0 of AZD1222 vaccination. This chain connects TRBV5-1 to TRBJ1-5; D unresolved. The CDR3 bases are TGCGCCAGCAGCTTGGAGGGAGAGCGGCCCCAGCATTTT. This gives the protein CASSLEGERPQHF.